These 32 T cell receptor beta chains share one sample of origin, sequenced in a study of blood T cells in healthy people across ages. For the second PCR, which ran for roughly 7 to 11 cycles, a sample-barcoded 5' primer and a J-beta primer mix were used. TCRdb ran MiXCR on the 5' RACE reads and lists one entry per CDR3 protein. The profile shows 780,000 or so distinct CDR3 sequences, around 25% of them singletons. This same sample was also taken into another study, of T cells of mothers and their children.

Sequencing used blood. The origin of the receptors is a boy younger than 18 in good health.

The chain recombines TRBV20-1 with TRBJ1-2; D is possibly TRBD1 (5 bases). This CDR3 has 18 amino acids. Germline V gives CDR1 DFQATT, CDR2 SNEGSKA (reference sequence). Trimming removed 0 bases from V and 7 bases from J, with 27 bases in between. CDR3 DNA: TGCAGTGCTAGAGACCGAGTCGGGGACCGGATAATATTCGGTGGCTACACCTTC. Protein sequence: CSARDRVGDRIIFGGYTF.

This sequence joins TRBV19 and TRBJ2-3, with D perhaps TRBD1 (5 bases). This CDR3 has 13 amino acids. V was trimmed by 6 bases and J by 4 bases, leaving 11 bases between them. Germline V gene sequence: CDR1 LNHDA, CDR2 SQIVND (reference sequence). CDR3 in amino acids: CASRPRVADTQYF. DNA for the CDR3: TGTGCCAGTAGACCCAGGGTAGCAGATACGCAGTATTTT.

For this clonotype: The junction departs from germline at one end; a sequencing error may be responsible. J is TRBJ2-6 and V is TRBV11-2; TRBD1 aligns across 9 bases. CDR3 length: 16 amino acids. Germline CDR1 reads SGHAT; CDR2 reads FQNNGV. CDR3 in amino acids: CASSLTGGAGANVLAF. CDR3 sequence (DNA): TGTGCCAGCAGCTTAACAGGGGGCGCTGGGGCCAACGTCCTGGCTTTC.

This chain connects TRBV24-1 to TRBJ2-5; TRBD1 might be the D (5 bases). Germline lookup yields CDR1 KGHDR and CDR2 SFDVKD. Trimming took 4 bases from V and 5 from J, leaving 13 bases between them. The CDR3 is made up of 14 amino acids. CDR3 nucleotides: TGTGCCACCAGTGAGGCAGGGTCATGGGAGACCCAGTACTTC. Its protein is CATSEAGSWETQYF.

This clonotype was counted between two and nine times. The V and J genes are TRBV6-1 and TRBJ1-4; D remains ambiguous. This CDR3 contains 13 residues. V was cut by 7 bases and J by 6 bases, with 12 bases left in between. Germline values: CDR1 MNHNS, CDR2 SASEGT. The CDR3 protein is CASTGVGDEKLFF. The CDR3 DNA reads TGTGCCAGCACCGGGGTTGGGGATGAAAAACTGTTTTTT.

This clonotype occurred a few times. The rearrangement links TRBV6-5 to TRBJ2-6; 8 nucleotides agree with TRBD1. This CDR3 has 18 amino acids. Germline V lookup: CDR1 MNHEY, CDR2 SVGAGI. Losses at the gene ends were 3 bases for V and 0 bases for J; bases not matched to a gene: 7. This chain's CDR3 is CASSYSGTGASGANVLTF. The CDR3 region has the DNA TGTGCCAGCAGTTATTCCGGGACAGGTGCCTCTGGGGCCAACGTCCTGACTTTC.

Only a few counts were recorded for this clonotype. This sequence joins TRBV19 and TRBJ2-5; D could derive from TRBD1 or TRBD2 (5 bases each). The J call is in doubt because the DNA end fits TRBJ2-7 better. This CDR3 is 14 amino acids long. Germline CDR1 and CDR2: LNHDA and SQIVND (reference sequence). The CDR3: CASSRDLVSYEQYF. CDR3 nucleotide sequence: TGTGCCAGTAGCCGGGACCTCGTCTCCTACGAGCAGTACTTC.

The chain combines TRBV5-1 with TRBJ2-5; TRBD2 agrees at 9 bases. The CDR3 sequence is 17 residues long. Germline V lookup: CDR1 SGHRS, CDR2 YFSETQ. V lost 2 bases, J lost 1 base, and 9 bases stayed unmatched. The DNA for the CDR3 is TGCGCCAGCAGCTTCGGTCCCCTAGCGGGGTCCCAAGAGACCCAGTACTTC. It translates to CASSFGPLAGSQETQYF.

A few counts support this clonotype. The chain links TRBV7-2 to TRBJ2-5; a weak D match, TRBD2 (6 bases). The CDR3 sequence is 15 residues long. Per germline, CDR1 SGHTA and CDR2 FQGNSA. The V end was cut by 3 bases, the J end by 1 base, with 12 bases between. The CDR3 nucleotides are TGTGCCAGCAGCTTGTTCCGGGACTCCCAAGAGACCCAGTACTTC. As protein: CASSLFRDSQETQYF.

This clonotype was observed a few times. CDR3 in DNA: TGCAGCGTTCTGGGGGGGACTGAAGCTTTCTTT. This translates into CSVLGGTEAFF. The chain has TRBV29-1 and TRBJ1-1, with D perhaps TRBD1 (5 bases). The CDR3 runs to 11 residues. The V end was cut by 5 bases, the J end by 5 bases, with 9 bases between. Per the germline V gene, CDR1 is SQVTM and CDR2 is ANQGSEA.

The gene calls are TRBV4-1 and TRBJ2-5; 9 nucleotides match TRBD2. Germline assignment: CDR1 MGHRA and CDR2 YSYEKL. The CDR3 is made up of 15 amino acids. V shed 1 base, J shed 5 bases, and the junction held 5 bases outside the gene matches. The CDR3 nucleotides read TGCGCCAGCAGCCAAGGCGGGAGGGGTCTGGAGACCCAGTACTTC. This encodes CASSQGGRGLETQYF.

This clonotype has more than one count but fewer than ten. The DNA for the CDR3 is TGTGCCAGCAGTTACTACGCCTCCTACAATGAGCAGTTCTTC. It codes for CASSYYASYNEQFF. The V call is TRBV6-2 or TRBV6-3, the J call TRBJ2-1; no clear D. The germline V gene encodes CDR1 MNHEY and CDR2 SVGEGT. The CDR3 totals 14 residues. The ends were cut back, 1 base at V and 0 bases at J, with 4 bases in the middle.

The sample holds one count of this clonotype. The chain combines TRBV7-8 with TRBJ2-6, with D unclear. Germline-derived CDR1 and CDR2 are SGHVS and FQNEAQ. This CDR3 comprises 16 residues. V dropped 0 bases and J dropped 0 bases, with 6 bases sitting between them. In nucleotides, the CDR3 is TGTGCCAGCAGCTTAGCGATCATCTCTGGGGCCAACGTCCTGACTTTC. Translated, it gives CASSLAIISGANVLTF. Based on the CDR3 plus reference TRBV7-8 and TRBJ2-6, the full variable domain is GAGVSQSPRYKVAKRGQDVALRCDPISGHVSLFWYQQALGQGPEFLTYFQNEAQLDKSGLPSDRFFAERPEGSVSTLKIQRTQQEDSAVYLCASSLAIISGANVLTFGAGSRLTVL.

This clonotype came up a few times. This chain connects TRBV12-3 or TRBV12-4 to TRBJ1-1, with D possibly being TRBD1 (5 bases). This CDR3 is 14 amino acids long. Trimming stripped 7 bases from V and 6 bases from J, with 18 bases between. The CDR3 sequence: CASTQWERGSEAFF. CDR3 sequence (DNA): TGTGCCAGCACCCAATGGGAGAGGGGCTCTGAAGCTTTCTTT.

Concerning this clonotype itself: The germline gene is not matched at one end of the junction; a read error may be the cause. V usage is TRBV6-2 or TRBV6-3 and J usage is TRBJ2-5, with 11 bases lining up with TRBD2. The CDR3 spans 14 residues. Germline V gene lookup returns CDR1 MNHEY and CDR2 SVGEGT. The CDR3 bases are TGTGCCAGCAGGGGGACTAGCGGACAAGAGACCCAGTGCTTC. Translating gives CASRGTSGQETQCF.

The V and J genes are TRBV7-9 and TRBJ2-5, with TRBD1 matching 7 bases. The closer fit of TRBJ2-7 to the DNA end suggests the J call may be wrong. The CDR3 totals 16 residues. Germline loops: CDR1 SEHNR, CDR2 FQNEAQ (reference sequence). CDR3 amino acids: CASSHQTGKSSYEQYF. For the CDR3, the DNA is TGTGCCAGCAGCCACCAGACAGGGAAAAGCTCCTACGAGCAGTACTTC.

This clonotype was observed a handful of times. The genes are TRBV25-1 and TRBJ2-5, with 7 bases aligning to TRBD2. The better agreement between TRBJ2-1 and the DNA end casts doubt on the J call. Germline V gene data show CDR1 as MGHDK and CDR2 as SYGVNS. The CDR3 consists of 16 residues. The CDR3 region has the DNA TGTGCCAGTGGCCTGGGCGGGAGAGATGTTATAGATGAGCAGTTCTTC. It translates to CASGLGGRDVIDEQFF.

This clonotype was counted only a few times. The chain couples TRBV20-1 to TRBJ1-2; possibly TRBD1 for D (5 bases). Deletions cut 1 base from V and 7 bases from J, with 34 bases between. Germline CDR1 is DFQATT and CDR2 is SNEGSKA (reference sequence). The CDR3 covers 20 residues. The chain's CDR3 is CSARVLQIILSALEGPGYTF. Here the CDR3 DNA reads TGCAGTGCTAGAGTTCTACAGATAATCCTATCTGCCCTAGAGGGGCCTGGCTACACCTTC.

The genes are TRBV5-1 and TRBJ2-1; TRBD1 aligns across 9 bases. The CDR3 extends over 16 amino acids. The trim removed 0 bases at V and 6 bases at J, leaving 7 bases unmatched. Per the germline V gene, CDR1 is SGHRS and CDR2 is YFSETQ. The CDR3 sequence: CASSLAADRGLNEQFF. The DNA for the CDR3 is TGCGCCAGCAGCTTGGCCGCGGACAGGGGCCTCAATGAGCAGTTCTTC.

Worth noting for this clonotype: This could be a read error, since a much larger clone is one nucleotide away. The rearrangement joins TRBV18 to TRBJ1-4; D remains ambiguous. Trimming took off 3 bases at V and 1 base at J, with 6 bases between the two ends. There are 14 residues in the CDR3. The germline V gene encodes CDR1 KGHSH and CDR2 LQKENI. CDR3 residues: CASSPQLTNEKLFF. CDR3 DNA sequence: TGTGCCAGCTCACCGCAGTTAACTAATGAAAAACTGTTTTTT.

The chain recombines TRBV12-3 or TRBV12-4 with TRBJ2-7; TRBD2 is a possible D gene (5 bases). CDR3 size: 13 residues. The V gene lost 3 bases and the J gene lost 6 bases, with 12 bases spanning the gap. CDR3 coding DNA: TGTGCCAGCAGTTTTTTGCGGGTGGTCGAGCAGTACTTC. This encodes CASSFLRVVEQYF.

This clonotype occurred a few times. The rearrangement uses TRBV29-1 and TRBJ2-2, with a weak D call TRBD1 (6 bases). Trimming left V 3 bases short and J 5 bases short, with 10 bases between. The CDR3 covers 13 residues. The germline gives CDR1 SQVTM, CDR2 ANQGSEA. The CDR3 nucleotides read TGCAGCGTTGAGACAGGTCGGACCGGGGAGCTGTTTTTT. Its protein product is CSVETGRTGELFF.

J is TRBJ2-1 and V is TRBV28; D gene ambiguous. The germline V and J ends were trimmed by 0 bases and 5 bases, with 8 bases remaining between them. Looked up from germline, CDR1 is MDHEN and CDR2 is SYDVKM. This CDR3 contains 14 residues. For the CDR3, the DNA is TGTGCCAGCAGTTTATGGACGGATAACAATGAGCAGTTCTTC. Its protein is CASSLWTDNNEQFF.

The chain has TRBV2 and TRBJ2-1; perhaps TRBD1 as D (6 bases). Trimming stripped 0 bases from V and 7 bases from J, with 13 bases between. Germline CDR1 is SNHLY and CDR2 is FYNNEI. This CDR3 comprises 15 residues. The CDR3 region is CASSEAGADRNEQFF. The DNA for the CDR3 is TGTGCCAGCAGTGAAGCGGGGGCGGACCGGAATGAGCAGTTCTTC.

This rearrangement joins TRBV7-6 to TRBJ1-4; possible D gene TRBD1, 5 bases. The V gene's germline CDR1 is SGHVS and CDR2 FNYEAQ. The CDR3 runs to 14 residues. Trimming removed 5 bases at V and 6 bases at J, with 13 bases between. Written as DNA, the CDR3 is TGTGCCAGCAGCCCGCGGGGGTCACATGAAAAACTGTTTTTT. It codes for CASSPRGSHEKLFF.

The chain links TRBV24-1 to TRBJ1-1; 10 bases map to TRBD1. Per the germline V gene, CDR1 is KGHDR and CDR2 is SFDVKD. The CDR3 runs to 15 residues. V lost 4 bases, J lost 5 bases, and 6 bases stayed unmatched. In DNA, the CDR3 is TGTGCCACCAGTGACCGACAGGGGGCGGTGACTGAAGCTTTCTTT. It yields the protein CATSDRQGAVTEAFF.

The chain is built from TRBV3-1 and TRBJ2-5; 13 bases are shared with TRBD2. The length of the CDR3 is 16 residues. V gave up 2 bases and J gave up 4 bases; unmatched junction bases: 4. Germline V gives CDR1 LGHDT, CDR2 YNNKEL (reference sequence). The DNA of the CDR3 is TGTGCCAGCAGCCAATCCGGACTAGCGGGAGTAGAGACCCAGTACTTC. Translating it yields CASSQSGLAGVETQYF.

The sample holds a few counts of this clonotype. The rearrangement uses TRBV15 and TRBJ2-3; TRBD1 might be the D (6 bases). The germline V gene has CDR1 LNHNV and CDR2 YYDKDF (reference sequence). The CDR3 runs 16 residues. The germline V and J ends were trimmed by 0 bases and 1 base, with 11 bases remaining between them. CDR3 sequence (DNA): TGTGCCACCAGCAGAGATTGGTCAGGGGGCACAGATACGCAGTATTTT. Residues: CATSRDWSGGTDTQYF.

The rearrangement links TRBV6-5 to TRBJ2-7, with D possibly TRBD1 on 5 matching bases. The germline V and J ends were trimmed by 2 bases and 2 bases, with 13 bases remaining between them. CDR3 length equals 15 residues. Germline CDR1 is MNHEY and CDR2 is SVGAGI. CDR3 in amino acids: CASSYAGPPTYEQYF. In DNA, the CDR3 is TGTGCCAGCAGTTACGCAGGGCCCCCTACCTACGAGCAGTACTTC.

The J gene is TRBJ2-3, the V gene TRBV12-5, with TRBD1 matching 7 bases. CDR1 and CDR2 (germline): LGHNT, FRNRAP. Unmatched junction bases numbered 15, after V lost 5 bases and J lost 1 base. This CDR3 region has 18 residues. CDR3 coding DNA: TGTGCTAGTGGTCCAGGAACCTGGGACAGCGTACGCACAGATACGCAGTATTTT. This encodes CASGPGTWDSVRTDTQYF.

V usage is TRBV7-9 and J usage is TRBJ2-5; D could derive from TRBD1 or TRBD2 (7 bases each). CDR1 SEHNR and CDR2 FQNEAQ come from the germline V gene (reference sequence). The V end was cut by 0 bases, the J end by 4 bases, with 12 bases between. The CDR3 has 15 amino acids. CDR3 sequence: CASSLAAGGGETQYF. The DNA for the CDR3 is TGTGCCAGCAGCTTAGCAGCAGGGGGGGGAGAGACCCAGTACTTC.

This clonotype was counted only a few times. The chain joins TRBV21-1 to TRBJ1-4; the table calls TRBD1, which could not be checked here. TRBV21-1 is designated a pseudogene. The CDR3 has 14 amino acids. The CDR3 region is CASSRGRGSEKLFF. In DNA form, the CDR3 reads TGTGCCAGCAGCAGGGGCAGGGGCAGTGAAAAACTGTTTTTT.